The T cell receptor (beta chain) under discussion was sequenced for a study of T cell responses to AZD1222 COVID-19 vaccine. The CDR3 is 14 amino acids. Germline V gene lookup returns CDR1 SGHKS and CDR2 YYEKEE (reference sequence). Trimming pared 2 bases from V and 4 bases from J, leaving 12 bases between. Study conclusions and caveats: With two AZD1222 doses given, Spike-specific TCR breadth and depth both rose.

The method was immunoSEQ multiplex PCR; TCRdb's version includes in-frame clones alone and lacks a portion of them. This sample has some 100,000 clones, with about 90% found just once. In regard to this clone: The target antigen is unknown.

The sequence came from an adult in good health. The sequenced sample was peripheral blood, obtained on day 0 of AZD1222 vaccination. The V and J genes are TRBV5-5 and TRBJ2-5; D call uncertain. CDR3 sequence reads: CASSFQRSGETQYF. DNA for the CDR3: TGTGCCAGCAGCTTTCAGCGTAGTGGAGAGACCCAGTACTTC.